This T cell receptor (beta chain) derives from a study of CD8+CD57+ T cells in acquired aplastic anemia. Regarding the study as a whole: Simpson's diversity of CD8+ cells was not significantly different in patients compared with controls.

This CDR3 region has 16 residues. Trimming pared 2 bases from V and 5 bases from J, leaving 19 bases between. Germline V gives CDR1 SGHTA, CDR2 FQGTGA. Regarding this clonotype: What it recognizes is unknown.

CDR3 and TCR beta VDJ profiling relied on genomic DNA as the template. One entry per CDR3 protein results from TCRdb running MiXCR on the reads. The repertoire holds over 150,000 distinct CDR3 sequences, just under 45% seen once, with 1.1% in the top ten. The V and J genes are TRBV7-3 and TRBJ2-7; D is possibly TRBD1 (5 bases). Source material: sorted CD4+, CD8+, or CD8+CD57+ T cells (not recorded which) from PBMCs. This clonotype was sampled from a human donor in good health. CDR3 amino acids: CASSLDVWQGSHEQYF. The CDR3, as DNA: TGTGCCAGCAGCTTAGACGTCTGGCAGGGAAGCCACGAGCAGTACTTC.